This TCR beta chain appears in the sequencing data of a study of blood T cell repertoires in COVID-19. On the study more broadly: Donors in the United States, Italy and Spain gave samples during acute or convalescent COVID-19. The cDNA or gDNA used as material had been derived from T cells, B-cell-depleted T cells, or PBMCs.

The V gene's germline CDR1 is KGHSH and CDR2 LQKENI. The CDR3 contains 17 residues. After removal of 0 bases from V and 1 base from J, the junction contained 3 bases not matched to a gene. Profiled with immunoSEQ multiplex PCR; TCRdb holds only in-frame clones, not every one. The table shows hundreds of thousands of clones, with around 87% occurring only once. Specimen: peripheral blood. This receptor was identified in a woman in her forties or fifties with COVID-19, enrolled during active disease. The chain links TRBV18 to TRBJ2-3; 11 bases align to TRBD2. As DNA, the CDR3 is TGTGCCAGCTCACCACCATTGGGACTAGCGGGCACAGATACGCAGTATTTT. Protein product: CASSPPLGLAGTDTQYF.